The entry below describes one TCR beta chain. Its antigen remains unidentified. The data are from a study of blood T cells in healthy people across ages. The germline V gene has CDR1 ENHRY and CDR2 SYGVKD. The CDR3 runs to 13 residues. J was trimmed by 8 bases and V by 8 bases; bases with no gene match: 9. Study outcomes and limitations: Compared with aged donors, long-lived donors showed fewer expanded clones, suggesting selection. Unsorted PBMCs prevented conclusive naive versus antigen-experienced comparison.

Collection of 8.5 to 10 milliliters of peripheral blood was performed for each donor. Then a second PCR, running roughly 7 to 11 cycles, was carried out with a sample-barcoded 5' primer and a J-beta primer mix. TCRdb called the 5' RACE reads again in MiXCR, with one record for every CDR3 protein. The repertoire holds about 1.8 million distinct CDR3 sequences, with approximately 50% as singletons. The TCR originated in a woman aged 35 to 49 in good health. Sequenced material: blood. The chain carries TRBV10-3 and TRBJ2-1; TRBD2 matches at 7 bases. The CDR3 reads CAIAGPSGDEQFF. Written as DNA, the CDR3 is TGTGCCATCGCGGGGCCAAGCGGGGATGAGCAGTTCTTC.